Listed below are T cell receptor beta chains from one sample, sequenced in a study of blood T cell repertoires in COVID-19. Here immunoSEQ multiplex PCR was the method, and the copy in TCRdb shows in-frame clones only, minus some. Of around 200,000 clones listed, approximately 83% were seen once; the top ten hold under 3%. Sequencing was carried out using peripheral blood. The receptors stem from a human donor with acute or convalescent COVID-19. The donor label of this sample is uncertain. The CDR3 runs from the conserved cysteine through the conserved F or W. D genes are given only for firm matches. Clone size appears in some rows only: once, few, many, or a class for an expanded clone.

>NA|TRBV30|TRBJ1-2|NA
CAWSVKDGSHRVYGYTF
TGTGCCTGGAGTGTAAAAGACGGCTCCCACAGAGTCTATGGCTACACCTTC
>NA|TRBV5-8|TRBJ1-1|TRBD1
CASSFTGTGDTEAFF
TGTGCCAGCAGCTTCACCGGGACAGGGGATACTGAAGCTTTCTTT
>NA|TRBV3-1/TRBV3-2|TRBJ2-5|NA
CASSQGNSRETQYF
TGTGCCAGCAGCCAAGGGAACAGTCGAGAGACCCAGTACTTC
>NA|TRBV5-1|TRBJ2-3|TRBD1
CASLPGTGGTDTQYF
TGCGCCAGCCTACCTGGGACAGGTGGCACAGATACGCAGTATTTT
>NA|TRBV19|TRBJ1-1|TRBD1
CASRTGVGTEAFF
TGTGCCAGTAGGACAGGGGTAGGGACTGAAGCTTTCTTT
>NA|TRBV11-2|TRBJ2-1|TRBD2
CASSRPGTSGPNEQFF
TGTGCCAGCAGCAGACCCGGGACTAGCGGACCCAATGAGCAGTTCTTC
>once|TRBV2|TRBJ2-3|NA
CASKTGPTDTQYF
TGTGCCAGCAAGACAGGCCCCACAGATACGCAGTATTTT
>NA|TRBV5-4|TRBJ1-6|TRBD1
CASSSEGTGNNSPLHF
TGTGCCAGCAGCTCGGAGGGGACAGGGAATAATTCACCCCTCCACTTT
>NA|TRBV30|TRBJ1-4|NA
CAWSAHTGKEKLFF
TGTGCCTGGAGTGCGCATACAGGGAAGGAAAAACTGTTTTTT
>NA|TRBV30|TRBJ1-1|TRBD1
CAWVLGGQEAFF
TGTGCCTGGGTTTTAGGGGGACAGGAAGCTTTCTTT
>few|TRBV6-5|TRBJ1-6|NA
CASSLQDLDSPLHF
TGTGCCAGCAGCCTACAGGACCTGGATTCACCCCTCCACTTT
>few|TRBV3-1/TRBV3-2|TRBJ2-7|NA
CASSLQGGISDEQYF
TGTGCCAGCAGCCTCCAAGGCGGGATAAGCGACGAGCAGTACTTC